This T cell receptor beta chain was recorded in a study of T cells after yellow fever vaccination. Study-level results: The study noted that FACS-sorted repertoires could contain abundant clonotypes contaminating from the bulk population.

The germline V gene encodes CDR1 LNHDA and CDR2 SQIVND (reference sequence). The CDR3 spans 13 residues. Trimming shortened V by 2 bases and J by 1 base, and 5 bases separated the two germline ends. The sample holds a few counts of this clonotype. The antigen is unknown. MiXCR, run by TCRdb on the 5' RACE reads, gives a single entry per CDR3 protein. The table has about 630,000 distinct CDR3 sequences, 9% to 15% seen once; the top ten hold just under 15%. The genes are TRBV19 and TRBJ1-1; D gene ambiguous. Here the sequenced sample was PBMCs, taken on the day of the yellow fever booster vaccination. The sequence was collected from a man aged 25-40 years who received the YFV17D yellow fever vaccine. The CDR3 nucleotides are TGTGCCAGTAGTATATTGCAGAACACTGAAGCTTTCTTT. Translating it yields CASSILQNTEAFF.